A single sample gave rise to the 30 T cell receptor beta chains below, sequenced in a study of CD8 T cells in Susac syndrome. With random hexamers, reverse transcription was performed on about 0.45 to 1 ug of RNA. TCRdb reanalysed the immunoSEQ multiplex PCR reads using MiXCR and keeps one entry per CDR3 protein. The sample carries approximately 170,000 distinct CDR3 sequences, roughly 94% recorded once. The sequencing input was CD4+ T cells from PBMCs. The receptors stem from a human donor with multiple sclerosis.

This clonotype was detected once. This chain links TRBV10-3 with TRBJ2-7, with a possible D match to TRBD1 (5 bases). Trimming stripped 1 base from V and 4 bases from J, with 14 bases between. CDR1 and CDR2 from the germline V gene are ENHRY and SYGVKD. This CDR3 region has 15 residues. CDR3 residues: CAISEYKVSGYEQYF. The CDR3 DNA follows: TGTGCCATCAGTGAGTATAAGGTTTCAGGGTACGAGCAGTACTTC.

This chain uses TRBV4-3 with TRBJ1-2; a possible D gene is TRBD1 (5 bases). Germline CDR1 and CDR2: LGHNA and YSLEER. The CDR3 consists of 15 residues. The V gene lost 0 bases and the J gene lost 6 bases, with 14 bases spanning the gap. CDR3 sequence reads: CASSQDPGVFNGYTF. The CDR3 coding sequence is TGCGCCAGCAGCCAAGACCCGGGGGTCTTTAATGGCTACACCTTC.

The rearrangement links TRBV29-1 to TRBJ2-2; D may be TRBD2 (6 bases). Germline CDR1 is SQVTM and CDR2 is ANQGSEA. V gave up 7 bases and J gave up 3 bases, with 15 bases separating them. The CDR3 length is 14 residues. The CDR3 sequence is CSGPEVADTGELFF. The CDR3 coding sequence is TGCAGCGGACCGGAGGTAGCGGACACCGGGGAGCTGTTTTTT.

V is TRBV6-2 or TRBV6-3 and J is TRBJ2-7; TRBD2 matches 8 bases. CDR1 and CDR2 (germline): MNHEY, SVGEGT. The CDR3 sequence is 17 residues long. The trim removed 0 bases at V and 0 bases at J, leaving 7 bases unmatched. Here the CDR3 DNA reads TGTGCCAGCAGTTACTCGGTCCGAGCGGGAGCCTCCTACGAGCAGTACTTC. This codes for CASSYSVRAGASYEQYF.

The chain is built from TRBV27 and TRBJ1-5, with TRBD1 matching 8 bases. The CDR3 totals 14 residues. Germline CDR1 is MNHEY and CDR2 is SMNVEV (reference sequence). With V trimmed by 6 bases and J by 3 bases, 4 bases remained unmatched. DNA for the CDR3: TGTGCCAGCAGCCGACAGGGGTACAATCAGCCCCAGCATTTT. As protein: CASSRQGYNQPQHF.

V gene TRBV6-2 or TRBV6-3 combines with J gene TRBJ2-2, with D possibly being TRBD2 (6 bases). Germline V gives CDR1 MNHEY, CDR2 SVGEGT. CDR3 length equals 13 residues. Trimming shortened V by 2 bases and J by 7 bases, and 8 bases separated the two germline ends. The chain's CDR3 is CASSYRGNGELFF. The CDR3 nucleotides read TGTGCCAGCAGTTACCGGGGGAACGGGGAGCTGTTTTTT.

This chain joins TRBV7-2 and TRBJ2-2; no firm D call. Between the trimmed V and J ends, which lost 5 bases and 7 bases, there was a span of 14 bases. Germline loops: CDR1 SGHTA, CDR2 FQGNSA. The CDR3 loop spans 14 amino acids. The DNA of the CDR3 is TGTGCCAGCAGCCCACGCTCGTTGTTCGGGGAGCTGTTTTTT. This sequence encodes CASSPRSLFGELFF.

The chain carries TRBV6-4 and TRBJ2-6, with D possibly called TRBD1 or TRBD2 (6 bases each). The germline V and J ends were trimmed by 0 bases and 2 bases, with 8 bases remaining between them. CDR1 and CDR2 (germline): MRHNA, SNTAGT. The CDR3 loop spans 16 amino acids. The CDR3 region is CASSDSEGAGANVLTF. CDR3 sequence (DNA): TGTGCCAGCAGTGACTCGGAGGGGGCTGGGGCCAACGTCCTGACTTTC.

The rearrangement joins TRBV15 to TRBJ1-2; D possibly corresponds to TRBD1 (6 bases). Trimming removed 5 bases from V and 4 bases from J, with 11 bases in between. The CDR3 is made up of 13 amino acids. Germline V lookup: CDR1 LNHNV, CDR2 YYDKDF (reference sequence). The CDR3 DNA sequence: TGTGCCACCAGCCATGGACAGACCTATGGCTACACCTTC. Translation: CATSHGQTYGYTF.

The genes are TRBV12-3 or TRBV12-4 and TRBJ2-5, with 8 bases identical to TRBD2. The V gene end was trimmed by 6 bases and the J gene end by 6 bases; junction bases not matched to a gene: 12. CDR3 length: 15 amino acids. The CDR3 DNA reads TGTGCCAGCAGCCTGTACTTCGGGACTAGTCAGACCCAGTACTTC. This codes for CASSLYFGTSQTQYF.

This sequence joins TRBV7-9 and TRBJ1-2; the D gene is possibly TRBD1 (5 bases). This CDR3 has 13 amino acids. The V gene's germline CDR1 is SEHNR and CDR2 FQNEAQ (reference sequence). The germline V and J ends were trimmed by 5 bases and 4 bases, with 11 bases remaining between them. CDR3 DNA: TGTGCCAGCAGCCTTCAGGGAGGCTATGGCTACACCTTC. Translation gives CASSLQGGYGYTF.

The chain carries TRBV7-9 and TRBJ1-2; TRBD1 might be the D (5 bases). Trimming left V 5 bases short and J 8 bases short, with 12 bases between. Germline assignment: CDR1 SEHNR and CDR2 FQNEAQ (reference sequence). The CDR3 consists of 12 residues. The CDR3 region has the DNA TGTGCCAGCAGCCCCAGGGTGGACGGCTACACCTTC. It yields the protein CASSPRVDGYTF.

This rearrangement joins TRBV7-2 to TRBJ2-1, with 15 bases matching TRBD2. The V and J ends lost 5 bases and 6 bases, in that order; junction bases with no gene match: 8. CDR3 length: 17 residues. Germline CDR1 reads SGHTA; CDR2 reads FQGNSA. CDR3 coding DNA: TGTGCCAGCAGCCCCCTCCGGACTAGCGGGAGGGCCAATGAGCAGTTCTTC. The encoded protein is CASSPLRTSGRANEQFF. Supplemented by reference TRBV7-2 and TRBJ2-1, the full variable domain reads GAGVSQSPSNKVTEKGKDVELRCDPISGHTALYWYRQSLGQGLEFLIYFQGNSAPDKSGLPSDRFSAERTGGSVSTLTIQRTQQEDSAVYLCASSPLRTSGRANEQFFGPGTRLTVL.

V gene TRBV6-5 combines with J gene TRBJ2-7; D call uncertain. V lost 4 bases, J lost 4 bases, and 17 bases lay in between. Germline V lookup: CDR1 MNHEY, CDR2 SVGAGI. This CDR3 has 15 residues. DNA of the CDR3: TGTGCCAGCAGTTTAGGCTCGGGCGGCTCTTACGAGCAGTACTTC. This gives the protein CASSLGSGGSYEQYF.

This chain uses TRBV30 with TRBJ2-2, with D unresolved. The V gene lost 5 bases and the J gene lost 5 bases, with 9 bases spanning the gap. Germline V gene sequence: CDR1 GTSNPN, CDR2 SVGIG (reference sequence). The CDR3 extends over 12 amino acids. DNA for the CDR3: TGTGCCTGGGACACCGAGACCGGGGAGCTGTTTTTT. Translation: CAWDTETGELFF.

In DNA, the CDR3 is TGTGCCAGCAGCCAACTTGGGAGGACCGCGAACACCGGGGAGCTGTTTTTT. It specifies CASSQLGRTANTGELFF. The chain uses TRBV14 and TRBJ2-2; D possibly corresponds to TRBD2 (6 bases). Germline V CDR1 and CDR2: SGHDN, FVKESK. The CDR3 is 17 residues long. V was clipped by 2 bases and J by 0 bases, with 13 bases between them.

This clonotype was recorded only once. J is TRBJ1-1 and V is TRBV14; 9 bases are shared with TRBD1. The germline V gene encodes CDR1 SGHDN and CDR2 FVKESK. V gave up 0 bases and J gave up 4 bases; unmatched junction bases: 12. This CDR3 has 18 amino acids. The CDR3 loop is CASSQDRGTGRRSTEAFF. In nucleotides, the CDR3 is TGTGCCAGCAGCCAAGATCGCGGGACAGGGAGGAGAAGCACTGAAGCTTTCTTT. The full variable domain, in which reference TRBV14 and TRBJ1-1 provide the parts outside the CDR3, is EAGVTQFPSHSVIEKGQTVTLRCDPISGHDNLYWYRRVMGKEIKFLLHFVKESKQDESGMPNNRFLAERTGGTYSTLKVQPAELEDSGVYFCASSQDRGTGRRSTEAFFGQGTRLTVV.

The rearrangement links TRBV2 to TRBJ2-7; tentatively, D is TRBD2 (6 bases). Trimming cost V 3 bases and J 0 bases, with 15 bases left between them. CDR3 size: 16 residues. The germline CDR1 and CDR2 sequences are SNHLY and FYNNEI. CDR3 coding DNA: TGTGCCAGCAGTGATCCCCCGGGACTGACCTCCTACGAGCAGTACTTC. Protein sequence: CASSDPPGLTSYEQYF.

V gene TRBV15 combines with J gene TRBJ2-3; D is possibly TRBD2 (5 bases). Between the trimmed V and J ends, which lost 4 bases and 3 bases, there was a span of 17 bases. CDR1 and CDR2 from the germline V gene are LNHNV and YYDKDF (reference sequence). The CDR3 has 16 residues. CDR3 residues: CATSKRFRDWTDTQYF. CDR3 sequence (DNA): TGTGCCACCAGCAAACGGTTCCGGGATTGGACAGATACGCAGTATTTT.

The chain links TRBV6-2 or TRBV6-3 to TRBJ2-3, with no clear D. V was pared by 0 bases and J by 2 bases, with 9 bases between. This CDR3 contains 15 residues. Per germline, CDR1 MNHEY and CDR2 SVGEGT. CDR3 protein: CASSYSKGDTDTQYF. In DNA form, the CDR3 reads TGTGCCAGCAGTTACTCGAAGGGTGACACAGATACGCAGTATTTT.

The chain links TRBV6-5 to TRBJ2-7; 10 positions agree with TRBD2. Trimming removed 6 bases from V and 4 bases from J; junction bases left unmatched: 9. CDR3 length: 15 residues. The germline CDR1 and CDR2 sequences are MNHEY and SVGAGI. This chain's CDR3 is CASSHPLAGKYEQYF. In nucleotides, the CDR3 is TGTGCCAGCAGCCATCCACTAGCGGGGAAATACGAGCAGTACTTC.

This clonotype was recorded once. CDR3 nucleotide sequence: TGTGCCAGTAGGCCTAAAGCGGGAGGCCCCTTCAGCTACTTC. It codes for CASRPKAGGPFSYF. This sequence joins TRBV19 and TRBJ2-7; TRBD2 matches 9 bases. This CDR3 has 14 amino acids. Germline V CDR1 and CDR2: LNHDA, SQIVND (reference sequence). J lost 13 bases, V lost 6 bases, and 16 bases had no gene match.

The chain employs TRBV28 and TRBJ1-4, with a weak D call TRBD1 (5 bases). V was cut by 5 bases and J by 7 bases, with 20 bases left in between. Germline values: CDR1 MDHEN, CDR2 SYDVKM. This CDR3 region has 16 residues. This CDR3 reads CASSHERAGLGEKLFF. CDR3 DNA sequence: TGTGCCAGCAGTCATGAGAGAGCAGGGCTTGGTGAAAAACTGTTTTTT.

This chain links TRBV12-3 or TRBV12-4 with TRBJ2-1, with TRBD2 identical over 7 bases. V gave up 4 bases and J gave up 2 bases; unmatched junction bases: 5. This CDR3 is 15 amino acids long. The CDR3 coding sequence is TGTGCCAGCAGTTATAAAGCGGGGACCTACAATGAGCAGTTCTTC. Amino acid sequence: CASSYKAGTYNEQFF.

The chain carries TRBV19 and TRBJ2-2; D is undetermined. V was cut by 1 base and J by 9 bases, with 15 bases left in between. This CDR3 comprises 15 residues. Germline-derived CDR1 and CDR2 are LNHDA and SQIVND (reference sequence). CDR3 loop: CASSIGRTYDRELFF. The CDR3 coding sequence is TGTGCCAGTAGTATAGGACGAACCTACGACCGGGAGCTGTTTTTT.

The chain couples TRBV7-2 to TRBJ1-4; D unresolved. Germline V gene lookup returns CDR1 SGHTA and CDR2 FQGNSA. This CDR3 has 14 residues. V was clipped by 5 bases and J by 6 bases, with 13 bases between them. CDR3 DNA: TGTGCCAGCAGCCCCCGGAGCGGGGATGAAAAACTGTTTTTT. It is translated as CASSPRSGDEKLFF.

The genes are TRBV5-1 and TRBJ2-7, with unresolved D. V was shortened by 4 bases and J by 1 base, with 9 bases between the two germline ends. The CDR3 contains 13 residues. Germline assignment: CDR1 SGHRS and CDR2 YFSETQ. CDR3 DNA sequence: TGCGCCAGCAGCCCCCCCGGATCCTACGAGCAGTACTTC. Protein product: CASSPPGSYEQYF.

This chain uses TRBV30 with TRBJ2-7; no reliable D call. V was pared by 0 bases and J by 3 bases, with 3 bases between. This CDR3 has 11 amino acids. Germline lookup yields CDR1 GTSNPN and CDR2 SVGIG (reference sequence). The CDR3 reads CAWSVYYEQYF. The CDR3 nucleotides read TGTGCCTGGAGTGTATACTACGAGCAGTACTTC.

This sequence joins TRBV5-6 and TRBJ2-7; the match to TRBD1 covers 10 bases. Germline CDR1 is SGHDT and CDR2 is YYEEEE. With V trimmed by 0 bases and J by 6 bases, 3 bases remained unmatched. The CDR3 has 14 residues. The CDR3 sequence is CASSLVGQGTEQYF. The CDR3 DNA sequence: TGTGCCAGCAGCTTGGTGGGACAGGGGACCGAGCAGTACTTC.

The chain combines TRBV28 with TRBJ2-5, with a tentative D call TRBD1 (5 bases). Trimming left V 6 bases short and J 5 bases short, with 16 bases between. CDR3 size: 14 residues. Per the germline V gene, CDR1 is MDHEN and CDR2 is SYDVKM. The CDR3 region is CASRDTGRRETQYF. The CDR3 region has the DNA TGTGCCAGCAGGGATACAGGAAGAAGGGAGACCCAGTACTTC.